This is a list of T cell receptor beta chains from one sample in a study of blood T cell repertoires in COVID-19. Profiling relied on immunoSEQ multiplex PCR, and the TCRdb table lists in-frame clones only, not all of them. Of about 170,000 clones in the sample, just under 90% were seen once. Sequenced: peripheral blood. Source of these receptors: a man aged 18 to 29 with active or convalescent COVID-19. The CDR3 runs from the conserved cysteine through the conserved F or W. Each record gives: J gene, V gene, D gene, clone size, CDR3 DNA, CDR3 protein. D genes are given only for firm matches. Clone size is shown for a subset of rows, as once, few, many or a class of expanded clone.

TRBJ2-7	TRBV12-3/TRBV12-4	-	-	TGTGCCAGCAGCTCTGTCAGGGGCGAGCAGTACTTC	CASSSVRGEQYF
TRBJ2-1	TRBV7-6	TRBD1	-	TGTGCCAGCAGCTTAGGGGTGGGACAGAACAATGAGCAGTTCTTC	CASSLGVGQNNEQFF
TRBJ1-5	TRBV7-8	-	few	TGTGCCAGCAGCTTAATCTTAAGACGGGGGATCAATCAGCCCCAGCATTTT	CASSLILRRGINQPQHF
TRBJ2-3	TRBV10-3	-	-	TGTGCCATCAGTGAGCCCGCCGGCAGGCCACGGGATACGCAGTATTTT	CAISEPAGRPRDTQYF
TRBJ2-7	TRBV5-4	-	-	TGTGCCAGCAGCTTAGTACAGGGTCTAGCGGTCTACGAGCAGTACTTC	CASSLVQGLAVYEQYF
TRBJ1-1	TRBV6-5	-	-	TGTGCCAGCCGGGTGATGAACACTGAAGCTTTCTTT	CASRVMNTEAFF
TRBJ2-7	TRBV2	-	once	TGTGCCAGCAGTCTAGCGCTATTCTCCTACGAGCAGTACTTC	CASSLALFSYEQYF
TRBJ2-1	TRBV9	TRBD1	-	TGTGCCAGCAGCGTAGCGACAGGGAGCTCCTACAATGAGCAGTTCTTC	CASSVATGSSYNEQFF
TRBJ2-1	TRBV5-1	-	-	TGCGCCAGCAGCTTGGCCCCCAGGTACAATGAGCAGTTCTTC	CASSLAPRYNEQFF
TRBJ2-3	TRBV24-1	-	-	TGTGCCACCAGTGACTCCCCTTTTGGGCAGCTCTCCACAGATACGCAGTATTTT	CATSDSPFGQLSTDTQYF
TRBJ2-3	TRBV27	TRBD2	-	TGTGCCAGCAGTATGCCAAGAAGTCGGGGGGGAACAGATACGCAGTATTTT	CASSMPRSRGGTDTQYF
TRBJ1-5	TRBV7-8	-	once	TGTGCCAGCAGCTTACGGGATCAGCCCCAGCATTTT	CASSLRDQPQHF
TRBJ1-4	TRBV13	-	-	TGTGCCAGCAGCTTAACACAGGGAAAGCCACCCGGTGAAAAACTGTTTTTT	CASSLTQGKPPGEKLFF
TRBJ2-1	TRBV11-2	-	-	TGTGCCAGCAGCTTAGTTTCTACGGGAGCCTACAATGAGCAGTTCTTC	CASSLVSTGAYNEQFF
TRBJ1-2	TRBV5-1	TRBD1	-	TGCGCCAGCAGGGACAGGGACCTGGCTGGCTACACCTTC	CASRDRDLAGYTF
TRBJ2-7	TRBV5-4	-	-	TGTGCCAGCAGCCCCAATCTAGTACTCCACGAGCAGTACTTC	CASSPNLVLHEQYF
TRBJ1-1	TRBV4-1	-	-	TGCGCCAGCAGCCCTACGTGGGTTGGCGAGGGCACTGAAGCTTTCTTT	CASSPTWVGEGTEAFF
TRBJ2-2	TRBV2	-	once	TGTGCCAGCATGAACGGGGTTTTTCTCGGGGAGCTGTTTTTT	CASMNGVFLGELFF
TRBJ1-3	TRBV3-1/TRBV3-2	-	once	TGTGCCAGCAGCCACCGACAGTCCTCTGGAAACACCATATATTTT	CASSHRQSSGNTIYF
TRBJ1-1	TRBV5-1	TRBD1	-	TGCGCCAGCAGCTCAGACAGGGTGAACACTGAAGCTTTCTTT	CASSSDRVNTEAFF
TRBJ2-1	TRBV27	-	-	TGTGCCAGTTCGGGTGCGAGCTCCTACAATGAGCAGTTCTTC	CASSGASSYNEQFF
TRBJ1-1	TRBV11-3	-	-	TGTGCCAGCAGCTTAGGGCGAGGCTCGGGTGAAGCTTTCTTT	CASSLGRGSGEAFF
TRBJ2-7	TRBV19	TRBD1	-	TGTGCCAGTAGTCCTCTGACAGGGGGCTACGAGCAGTACTTC	CASSPLTGGYEQYF
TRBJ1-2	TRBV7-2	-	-	TGTGCCAGCAGCTTAGTTGGGCAGCCTGGCTATGGCTACACCTTC	CASSLVGQPGYGYTF
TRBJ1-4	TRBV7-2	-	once	TGTGCCAGCAGCTACCGGAGGGGGGGCAATGAAAAACTGTTTTTT	CASSYRRGGNEKLFF
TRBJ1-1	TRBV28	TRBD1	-	TGTGCCAGCAACCTCGCCAGGGGACAGGGTTTATTGAACACTGAAGCTTTCTTT	CASNLARGQGLLNTEAFF
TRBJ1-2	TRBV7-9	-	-	TGTGCCAGCAGCCCTAGGGCGGGGACTAACTATGGCTACACCTTC	CASSPRAGTNYGYTF
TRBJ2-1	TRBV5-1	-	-	TGCGCCAGCAGCTTGGACCTCAGTTACAATGAGCAGTTCTTC	CASSLDLSYNEQFF
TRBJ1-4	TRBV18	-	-	TGTGCCAGCTCACCGGTGCTGGCTCACCCTTTCCGTTCAACTAATGAAAAACTGTTTTTT	CASSPVLAHPFRSTNEKLFF
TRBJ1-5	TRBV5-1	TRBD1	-	TGCGCCAGGCCCTACAGGGGTGGACAGCCCCAGCATTTT	CARPYRGGQPQHF
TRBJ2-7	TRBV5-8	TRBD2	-	TGTGCCAGCAGCCTTCGCTCTAGCGGTTACTACGAGCAGTACTTC	CASSLRSSGYYEQYF
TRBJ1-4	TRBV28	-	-	TGTGCCAGCAGTGAAACAGCAACTAATGAAAAACTGTTTTTT	CASSETATNEKLFF
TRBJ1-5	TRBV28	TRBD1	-	TGTGCCAGCAGTTTACCGATCAGGGGGATTCAGCCCCAGCATTTT	CASSLPIRGIQPQHF
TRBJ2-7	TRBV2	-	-	TGTGCCAGCAGTGGGCACAGAGACCTTTTAAACTACGAGCAGTACTTC	CASSGHRDLLNYEQYF
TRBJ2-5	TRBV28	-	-	TGTGCCAGCAGTTTAGTGTCAGGGGAAGAGACCCAGTACTTC	CASSLVSGEETQYF
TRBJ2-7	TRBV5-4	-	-	TGTGCCAGCAGTTCATTACTAGAGTCCTACGAGCAGTACTTC	CASSSLLESYEQYF
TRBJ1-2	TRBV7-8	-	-	TGTGCCAGCAGCCCACTTGCGAAGATAACCTCGGGAGGCTACACCTTC	CASSPLAKITSGGYTF
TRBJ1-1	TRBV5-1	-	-	TGCGCCAGCAGCTTGGAAGGGGGAACCACTGAAGCTTTCTTT	CASSLEGGTTEAFF
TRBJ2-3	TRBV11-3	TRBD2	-	TGTGCCAGCAGCTTAGATTCGGGACTAGCGGGAGAGTTAGATACGCAGTATTTT	CASSLDSGLAGELDTQYF
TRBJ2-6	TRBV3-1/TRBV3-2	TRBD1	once	TGTGCCAGCAGCCAAGGCCAAGACAGGGTTTTCGCCAACGTCCTGACTTTC	CASSQGQDRVFANVLTF
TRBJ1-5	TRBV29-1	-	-	TGCAGCGTTGAAGACCCCGGGGTGGGCCAGCCCCAGCATTTT	CSVEDPGVGQPQHF
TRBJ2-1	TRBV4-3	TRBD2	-	TGCGCCAGCAGCCAAGGGACTAGCGGGAGCTACAATGAGCAGTTCTTC	CASSQGTSGSYNEQFF
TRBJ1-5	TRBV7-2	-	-	TGTGCCAGCAGCAACCGACAGGGCAATCAGCCCCAGCATTTT	CASSNRQGNQPQHF
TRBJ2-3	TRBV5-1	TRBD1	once	TGCGCCAGCAGCCTCCGACAGGGACCAGATACGCAGTATTTT	CASSLRQGPDTQYF
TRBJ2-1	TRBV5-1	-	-	TGCGCCAGCAGCTTGGAAGGGGGCGGGACAGATTTCCGAAGGGGGCAGTTCTTC	CASSLEGGGTDFRRGQFF
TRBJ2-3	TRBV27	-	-	TGTGCCAGCAGTTTATCACACGGGACTGGGACAGATACGCAGTATTTT	CASSLSHGTGTDTQYF